Presented here are 23 T cell receptor beta chains from one specimen sequenced in a study of blood T cell repertoires in COVID-19. Using immunoSEQ multiplex PCR, the repertoire was profiled, and TCRdb retains in-frame clones only, with some absent. The sample lists over 150,000 clones; roughly 84% were seen once. The sequenced sample consisted of peripheral blood. The receptors were gathered from a woman aged 55-69 years with acute or convalescent COVID-19.

The V gene is TRBV10-2, the J gene TRBJ1-1; no clear D gene. Per the germline V gene, CDR1 is WSHSY and CDR2 is SAAADI. This CDR3 comprises 14 residues. V was shortened by 1 base and J by 1 base, with 7 bases between the two germline ends. The CDR3 DNA is TGCGCCAGCAGTGAGTTGCCAGGGAACACTGAAGCTTTCTTT. Protein sequence: CASSELPGNTEAFF.

V is TRBV19 and J is TRBJ2-5; possible D gene TRBD2, 6 bases. Germline lookup yields CDR1 LNHDA and CDR2 SQIVND (reference sequence). Trimming cost V 2 bases and J 5 bases, with 18 bases left between them. The CDR3 loop spans 16 amino acids. CDR3 region: CASSIILASDYETQYF. The CDR3 DNA follows: TGTGCCAGTAGTATAATTCTGGCTAGCGATTATGAGACCCAGTACTTC.

The chain couples TRBV19 to TRBJ2-7; 8 positions match TRBD1. The V and J ends lost 6 bases and 5 bases, in that order; junction bases with no gene match: 6. The germline CDR1 and CDR2 sequences are LNHDA and SQIVND (reference sequence). The CDR3 has 13 amino acids. CDR3 sequence: CASSGQGLHEQYF. The CDR3 DNA is TGTGCCAGTAGCGGACAGGGTCTGCACGAGCAGTACTTC.

Concerning this clone: Other DNA sequences in the sample encode the same CDR3. The J gene is TRBJ2-1, the V gene TRBV20-1; no clear D gene. The CDR3 is 11 amino acids. Germline V gene sequence: CDR1 DFQATT, CDR2 SNEGSKA (reference sequence). V was pared by 0 bases and J by 7 bases, with 4 bases between. The CDR3 here is CSARDLNEQFF. CDR3 in DNA: TGCAGTGCTAGAGATCTGAATGAGCAGTTCTTC.

The rearrangement uses TRBV19 and TRBJ2-3; the match to TRBD1 covers 9 bases. This CDR3 is 15 amino acids long. The germline V gene encodes CDR1 LNHDA and CDR2 SQIVND (reference sequence). After removal of 4 bases from V and 1 base from J, the junction contained 3 bases not matched to a gene. The CDR3 spells CASSKGQGGTDTQYF. DNA of the CDR3: TGTGCCAGTAGTAAGGGACAGGGAGGCACAGATACGCAGTATTTT.

The chain employs TRBV6-5 and TRBJ2-7; D is unclear. CDR1 and CDR2 from the germline V gene are MNHEY and SVGAGI. This CDR3 has 15 residues. V lost 0 bases, J lost 0 bases, and 9 bases lay in between. CDR3: CASSYSAYLSYEQYF. Written as DNA, the CDR3 is TGTGCCAGCAGTTACTCTGCCTACCTCTCCTACGAGCAGTACTTC.

The rearrangement uses TRBV6-2 or TRBV6-3 and TRBJ2-7, with no clear D. The CDR3 is made up of 15 amino acids. The V end lost 2 bases, the J end lost 3 bases, and 14 bases lay between the germline ends. The germline CDR1 and CDR2 sequences are MNHEY and SVGEGT. The CDR3 loop is CASSYSRSNIYEQYF. For the CDR3, the DNA is TGTGCCAGCAGTTACAGCCGTAGCAACATCTACGAGCAGTACTTC.

This clone was found once. The chain employs TRBV5-1 and TRBJ2-7, with 8 bases aligning to TRBD1. V lost 0 bases and J lost 4; bases outside the gene matches: 3. Per the germline V gene, CDR1 is SGHRS and CDR2 is YFSETQ. This CDR3 has 14 residues. As DNA, the CDR3 is TGCGCCAGCAGCTTGGGGGACAGGAGGTACGAGCAGTACTTC. It yields the protein CASSLGDRRYEQYF.

The chain uses TRBV18 and TRBJ1-5, with no clear D. Trimming cost V 3 bases and J 6 bases, with 21 bases left between them. CDR3 length equals 17 residues. Germline V gives CDR1 KGHSH, CDR2 LQKENI. The CDR3 DNA sequence: TGTGCCAGCTCACCCATAGAGATCTTGGGTCAGGCTCAGCCCCAGCATTTT. It translates to CASSPIEILGQAQPQHF.

This clone was recorded only once. The chain couples TRBV27 to TRBJ1-6; D uncertain. There are 18 residues in the CDR3. Germline V gives CDR1 MNHEY, CDR2 SMNVEV (reference sequence). Deletions cut 5 bases from V and 6 bases from J, with 23 bases between. In nucleotides, the CDR3 is TGTGCCAGCAGTGCCATAATGGGTAGTCAGGCCTTTAATTCACCCCTCCACTTT. Protein sequence: CASSAIMGSQAFNSPLHF.

The chain employs TRBV7-2 and TRBJ1-3, with D uncertain. The V end was cut by 2 bases, the J end by 8 bases, with 10 bases between. The CDR3 contains 13 residues. Germline CDR1 is SGHTA and CDR2 is FQGNSA. CDR3 DNA: TGTGCCAGCAGCTTACGTCTACGGGACACCATATATTTT. Encoded protein: CASSLRLRDTIYF.

This clone has a single count. The chain recombines TRBV6-6 with TRBJ1-5; 8 nucleotides match TRBD1. Germline V gives CDR1 MNHNY, CDR2 SVGAGI (reference sequence). V was pared by 6 bases and J by 5 bases, with 9 bases of the junction left unmatched. This CDR3 is built from 15 residues. DNA for the CDR3: TGTGCCAGCAGCCGGACCGGGACAGGAGATCAGCCCCAGCATTTT. Translating it yields CASSRTGTGDQPQHF.

The chain couples TRBV4-1 to TRBJ2-2, with 13 positions matching TRBD2. Trimming removed 4 bases from V and 6 bases from J; junction bases left unmatched: 11. Germline values: CDR1 MGHRA, CDR2 YSYEKL. CDR3 length: 18 residues. The CDR3 spells CASSPRRTSGGAAGELFF. CDR3 nucleotides: TGCGCCAGCAGCCCCAGGAGAACTAGCGGGGGGGCTGCCGGGGAGCTGTTTTTT.

This clone appeared a few times. This CDR3 reads CASSLGDREPDIQYF. CDR3 nucleotides: TGTGCCAGCAGCTTAGGGGACAGGGAACCGGACATTCAGTACTTC. The rearrangement uses TRBV7-9 and TRBJ2-4; 9 bases line up with TRBD1. V gave up 1 base and J gave up 8 bases; unmatched junction bases: 6. Per the germline V gene, CDR1 is SEHNR and CDR2 is FQNEAQ (reference sequence). The CDR3 has 15 residues.

The chain carries TRBV29-1 and TRBJ2-1, with a possible D match to TRBD1 (6 bases). This CDR3 has 11 amino acids. V gave up 6 bases and J gave up 7 bases, with 10 bases separating them. CDR1 is SQVTM, CDR2 ANQGSEA, per germline. The CDR3: CSVVRGNEQFF. CDR3 DNA sequence: TGCAGCGTAGTCAGGGGTAATGAGCAGTTCTTC.

The J gene is TRBJ1-1, the V gene TRBV15; weak D call: TRBD1 (5 bases). V dropped 3 bases and J dropped 5 bases, with 10 bases sitting between them. Germline-derived CDR1 and CDR2 are LNHNV and YYDKDF (reference sequence). This CDR3 is built from 13 residues. The CDR3 spells CATSRLRGTEAFF. For the CDR3, the DNA is TGTGCCACCAGCAGGCTCCGGGGGACTGAAGCTTTCTTT.

V is TRBV5-4 and J is TRBJ2-1; a possible D gene is TRBD1 (5 bases). The CDR3 runs to 12 residues. Germline CDR1 and CDR2: SGHNT and YYREEE (reference sequence). Trimming shortened V by 3 bases and J by 6 bases, and 7 bases separated the two germline ends. In nucleotides, the CDR3 is TGTGCCAGCAGCTCAAGGGGCAATGAGCAGTTCTTC. Amino acid sequence: CASSSRGNEQFF.

This clone has only one observation. The CDR3 is CAWSSGGLNNEQFF. The CDR3, as DNA: TGTGCCTGGAGTAGCGGGGGACTAAACAATGAGCAGTTCTTC. This chain joins TRBV30 and TRBJ2-1; 8 nucleotides match TRBD2. Germline CDR1 reads GTSNPN; CDR2 reads SVGIG (reference sequence). CDR3 size: 14 residues. The J segment lost 5 bases and the V segment lost 2 bases, leaving 5 bases of the junction unmatched.

The chain recombines TRBV18 with TRBJ1-2, with a possible D match to TRBD1 (6 bases). Germline V gene data show CDR1 as KGHSH and CDR2 as LQKENI. There are 14 residues in the CDR3. Trimming removed 4 bases from V and 5 bases from J, with 14 bases in between. DNA of the CDR3: TGTGCCAGCTCACTAGGACAGACTCAATATGGCTACACCTTC. Protein sequence: CASSLGQTQYGYTF.

The chain uses TRBV24-1 and TRBJ1-5; possibly TRBD1 for D (5 bases). Trimming stripped 4 bases from V and 6 bases from J, with 18 bases between. CDR3 length: 16 residues. Germline loops: CDR1 KGHDR, CDR2 SFDVKD. CDR3: CATSDPTDSVSQPQHF. The CDR3 DNA reads TGTGCCACCAGTGACCCGACAGATAGTGTAAGTCAGCCCCAGCATTTT.

This chain links TRBV18 with TRBJ2-7; maybe TRBD1 (6 bases). The CDR3 runs to 14 residues. CDR1 is KGHSH and CDR2 is LQKENI in the germline V gene. The V end lost 6 bases, the J end lost 6 bases, and 18 bases lay between the germline ends. As DNA, the CDR3 is TGTGCCAGCTCCCCTTGGACAGAGAGTTCCGAGCAGTACTTC. This translates into CASSPWTESSEQYF.

J is TRBJ1-1 and V is TRBV7-8; TRBD1 agrees at 8 bases. The V and J ends lost 3 bases and 3 bases, in that order; junction bases with no gene match: 6. The CDR3 is 15 amino acids. Germline CDR1 SGHVS, CDR2 FQNEAQ. CDR3 protein: CASSFRDRTDTEAFF. The CDR3 DNA sequence: TGTGCCAGCAGCTTTCGGGACAGGACTGACACTGAAGCTTTCTTT.

This CDR3 is CASSFLAREQYF. The CDR3 DNA follows: TGTGCCAGCAGTTTCCTAGCACGCGAGCAGTACTTC. The rearrangement links TRBV28 to TRBJ2-7; a possible D gene is TRBD2 (5 bases). CDR3 length: 12 residues. Germline V gives CDR1 MDHEN, CDR2 SYDVKM. V was pared by 3 bases and J by 6 bases, with 9 bases between.